These T cell receptor beta chains were read from a single sample in a study of shared clonotypes between healthy human individuals. The assay was immunoSEQ multiplex PCR, and TCRdb's table has in-frame clones only and misses some. The sample contains about 490,000 clones, roughly 78% of which appear only once. Material for sequencing was PBMCs. Source of these receptors: a woman aged 40-49 years in good health. Some clones in this sample may be carry-over from other donors' samples. The CDR3 runs from the conserved cysteine through the conserved F or W. Clone sizes are given selectively: once, few, many, or a class where the clone is expanded.

v_call: TRBV29-1
clone_size: .
j_call: TRBJ1-2
cdr3_length: 11
cdr3_aa: CSVAGVDGYTF

v_call: TRBV19
clone_size: .
j_call: TRBJ2-6
cdr3_length: 15
cdr3_aa: CASSIGTSGANVLTF

v_call: TRBV19
clone_size: .
j_call: TRBJ1-5
cdr3_length: 16
cdr3_aa: CASRSGLIRSNQPQHF

v_call: TRBV7-9
clone_size: .
j_call: TRBJ2-6
cdr3_length: 17
cdr3_aa: CASSPGGERSGANVLTF

v_call: TRBV25-1
clone_size: .
j_call: TRBJ2-3
cdr3_length: 16
cdr3_aa: CASSHEGSGTPDTQYF

v_call: TRBV2
clone_size: .
j_call: TRBJ2-2
cdr3_length: 13
cdr3_aa: CGTGQTNTGELFF

v_call: TRBV2
clone_size: .
j_call: TRBJ1-1
cdr3_length: 11
cdr3_aa: CASGFQAEAFF

v_call: TRBV5-1
clone_size: .
j_call: TRBJ2-1
cdr3_length: 20
cdr3_aa: CASSSYGLELAGVLSPEQFF

v_call: TRBV6-5
clone_size: few
j_call: TRBJ1-1
cdr3_length: 15
cdr3_aa: CASTIGGPGNTEAFF

v_call: TRBV5-4
clone_size: few
j_call: TRBJ2-5
cdr3_length: 15
cdr3_aa: CASSSLTANQETQYF

v_call: TRBV28
clone_size: .
j_call: TRBJ2-1
cdr3_length: 19
cdr3_aa: CASSDPGTSGSVAYNEQFF